The 3 T cell receptor beta chains listed next were all sequenced from one sample in a study of CXCR3-negative and CXCR3-positive naive CD8 T cells. With UMI labels, 5' RACE was used to prepare the TRB cDNA libraries. TCRdb reprocessed the 5' RACE reads and reports one entry per CDR3 protein, with no DNA. The sample has about 23,000 distinct CDR3 sequences. Sequenced input: naive CXCR3- CD8+ T cells from blood. The subset here: CD45RO-CCR7+CD27+CD95- naive CD8+ T cells lacking CXCR3 (TNR3-). The receptors here all came from a human donor in good health. Some clones in this sample may be carry-over from other donors' samples.

The CDR3 protein is CSGSANTEAFF. The rearrangement uses TRBV29-1 and TRBJ1-1. The germline V gene has CDR1 SQVTM and CDR2 ANQGSEA. The CDR3 length is 11 residues.

V usage is TRBV11-2 and J usage is TRBJ2-1; TCRdb's assignment of TRBD2 cannot be checked, as there is no DNA. The germline gives CDR1 SGHAT, CDR2 FQNNGV. The CDR3 consists of 15 residues. The CDR3 loop is CASSSDSGGPYEQFF.

The rearrangement joins TRBV14 to TRBJ1-2; TCRdb calls TRBD1, which cannot be checked without DNA. CDR1 and CDR2 (germline): SGHDN, FVKESK. The CDR3 is made up of 13 amino acids. This CDR3 is CASSSRLGPGYTF.